Included here is one T cell receptor beta chain sequence, with context. It lacks a known antigen. No much larger clone exists at a distance of one base, and base qualities are not known. The CDR3 goes from the cysteine to the phenylalanine over 16 residues. Only the CDR3 portion is preserved as DNA: 48 bases, with reading frame beginning at the first base. At the junction V is shortened by 5 bases and J by 8 bases; bases outside the gene matches: 13. According to the germline V gene (reference sequence), CDR1 reads MNHEY and CDR2 reads SMNVEV. Library prep was done by PCR. The sequencing machine was an Illumina HiSeq 2500. Unique molecular identifiers were incorporated into TCR beta cDNA libraries to reduce PCR and sequencing biases. Some 500,000 cDNA molecules were obtained per 1 to 10 million input T cells, so each molecule approximated one T cell. The patient libraries were prepared and sequenced with the same protocol used for the earlier healthy control dataset. Within a given batch, samples were prepared together, multiplexed and sequenced on the same HiSeq lane. The original methods were these. Raw barcoded reads were processed with MIGEC, and single-read molecular identifier groups were discarded before consensus assembly and CDR3 extraction. Clonotype tables were post-analysed with VDJtools, and diversity was normalized by down-sampling all datasets to the smallest sample size. In repertoire overlap clustering, CDR3 amino acid sequences, but not nucleotide sequences, were matched to correct batch-related cross-sample contamination. The public reads were reprocessed in TCRdb via fastp at Q25 and MiXCR, keeping in-frame beta chains. Under each unique CDR3 protein, matching rows form one entry showing the most common genes and DNA. What appears here as the V and J calls and clone size reflects TCRdb's work, not the paper's. In all, the sample holds roughly 670,000 distinct CDR3 sequences, and around 60% of those were seen once. Over 9% of the sample belongs to the ten largest clones.

To demonstrate the VDJtools post-analysis software, TCR beta repertoires were profiled from the peripheral blood of over ten young patients with multiple sclerosis. The multiple sclerosis patients were children and adolescents between roughly 6 and 17 years of age. The source of the sample is a study of post-analysis software for immune sequencing data (dated by TCRdb to the mid-2010s). For the study in its entirety: Relapsing-remitting, secondary progressive and progressive-relapsing multiple sclerosis were recorded as disease courses, and subtype annotation was lacking for some patients. The multiple sclerosis patient repertoires were compared with 10 to 12 previously published healthy control repertoires from donors aged about 6 to 25 years. A subset of samples was prepared in parallel using single-end sample barcoding, then pooled and co-amplified after Illumina adapter ligation. The investigation overall reported the following: Significantly lower normalized Chao1 diversity was found in multiple sclerosis patients than in controls, suggesting substantial peripheral T-cell clonal expansion. Roughly 5 TRBV segments, including TRBV5-6, TRBV5-1 and TRBV20-1, were significantly more frequent in patients than controls. When samples were clustered directly using the F measure, samples prepared in the same batch co-clustered strongly, which prompted a batch-effect correction. The control group was slightly older than the multiple sclerosis patient group.

This receptor chain uses TRBV27 and TRBJ2-1, and 9 junction bases match TRBD2. This clonotype was sampled from a girl aged 2-9 years with multiple sclerosis. The sequencing sample was made of blood. For the CDR3, the sequence is CASSQFNPIAGDEQFF. The nucleotide sequence reads TGTGCCAGCAGTCAATTCAACCCTATAGCGGGAGATGAGCAGTTCTTC.